This entry lists 24 T cell receptor beta chains sequenced from one sample in a study of cytomegalovirus exposure and HLA in healthy donors. It was with 60 Vbeta and 13 Jbeta primers that the PCR ran. The table came from immunoSEQ multiplex PCR; TCRdb's copy has only in-frame clones and leaves some out. The table includes fewer than 110,000 clones, around four fifths detected once. The sample consisted of PBMCs. The receptors derive from a man aged 25 to 40 in good health and CMV-seronegative.

The chain carries TRBV12-5 and TRBJ2-5; 7 bases line up with TRBD1. This CDR3 comprises 13 residues. The V and J ends lost 1 base and 7 bases, in that order; junction bases with no gene match: 3. The germline gives CDR1 LGHNT, CDR2 FRNRAP. The CDR3 loop is CASGLEGAGTQYF. The CDR3 nucleotides read TGTGCTAGTGGTTTGGAGGGGGCTGGGACCCAGTACTTC. The full variable domain, with the rest looked up from reference TRBV12-5 and TRBJ2-5, is DARVTQTPRHKVTEMGQEVTMRCQPILGHNTVFWYRQTMMQGLELLAYFRNRAPLDDSGMPKDRFSAEMPDATLATLKIQPSEPRDSAVYFCASGLEGAGTQYFGPGTRLLVL.

The chain couples TRBV19 to TRBJ1-1; 7 positions match TRBD1. The CDR3 consists of 13 residues. Germline V lookup: CDR1 LNHDA, CDR2 SQIVND (reference sequence). Trimming at V came to 4 bases and at J to 3 bases, leaving 2 bases not matched to a gene. The CDR3 coding sequence is TGTGCCAGTAGTACAACAGGGGACACTGAAGCTTTCTTT. Its protein product is CASSTTGDTEAFF.

The chain carries TRBV5-1 and TRBJ1-1; TRBD1 matches at 11 bases. CDR3 length: 14 amino acids. Unmatched junction bases numbered 6, after V lost 7 bases and J lost 4 bases. CDR1 SGHRS and CDR2 YFSETQ come from the germline V gene. The chain's CDR3 is CASGTGGSSTEAFF. For the CDR3, the DNA is TGCGCCAGCGGGACAGGGGGGTCGAGCACTGAAGCTTTCTTT.

The chain couples TRBV18 to TRBJ2-2; 9 bases are a match to TRBD2. Trimming took 0 bases from V and 2 from J; bases not matched to a gene: 4. In germline, CDR1 is KGHSH, CDR2 LQKENI. The CDR3 has 17 residues. CDR3 loop: CASSPPGLAVNTGELFF. CDR3 in DNA: TGTGCCAGCTCACCACCGGGACTAGCCGTTAACACCGGGGAGCTGTTTTTT.

By share, this clone ranks as medium-sized. V usage is TRBV4-1 and J usage is TRBJ2-1, with TRBD2 identical over 11 bases. This CDR3 comprises 16 residues. The junction had 4 bases not matched to a gene; V was cut back by 2 bases and J by 4 bases. Germline loops: CDR1 MGHRA, CDR2 YSYEKL. The CDR3: CASSQLAGGIYNEQFF. CDR3 coding DNA: TGCGCCAGCAGCCAACTAGCGGGAGGAATTTACAATGAGCAGTTCTTC.

This clone was observed a few times. The V and J genes are TRBV11-2 and TRBJ1-4, with a possible D match to TRBD1 (6 bases). In germline, CDR1 is SGHAT, CDR2 FQNNGV. CDR3 length equals 17 residues. Trimming stripped 0 bases from V and 5 bases from J, with 16 bases between. The CDR3 region is CASSLDFIGGSNEKLFF. CDR3 bases: TGTGCCAGCAGCTTAGATTTTATTGGGGGCAGCAATGAAAAACTGTTTTTT.

The gene calls are TRBV5-1 and TRBJ2-2; D remains ambiguous. The V end was cut by 4 bases, the J end by 2 bases, with 12 bases between. CDR3 size: 15 residues. Germline CDR1 reads SGHRS; CDR2 reads YFSETQ. In DNA, the CDR3 is TGCGCCAGCAGCAAAGACCTAGGTAACACCGGGGAGCTGTTTTTT. This gives the protein CASSKDLGNTGELFF.

This chain links TRBV5-1 with TRBJ2-1, with D unclear. Trimming cost V 1 base and J 3 bases, with 5 bases left between them. The CDR3 runs to 13 residues. From germline, CDR1 is SGHRS and CDR2 YFSETQ. The CDR3 protein is CASSLRSYNEQFF. CDR3 sequence (DNA): TGCGCCAGCAGCTTGCGCAGCTACAATGAGCAGTTCTTC. Full variable domain (outside the CDR3, taken from reference TRBV5-1 and TRBJ2-1): KAGVTQTPRYLIKTRGQQVTLSCSPISGHRSVSWYQQTPGQGLQFLFEYFSETQRNKGNFPGRFSGRQFSNSRSEMNVSTLELGDSALYLCASSLRSYNEQFFGPGTRLTVL.

Details on this clone: This specimen includes other DNA sequences encoding the same CDR3. The chain couples TRBV5-1 to TRBJ2-5; D is ambiguous. Germline V gives CDR1 SGHRS, CDR2 YFSETQ. The V end lost 0 bases, the J end lost 2 bases, and 5 bases lay between the germline ends. This CDR3 has 13 residues. In DNA, the CDR3 is TGCGCCAGCAGCTTGGGGCAACAAGAGACCCAGTACTTC. Residues: CASSLGQQETQYF. Based on the CDR3 plus reference TRBV5-1 and TRBJ2-5, the full variable domain is KAGVTQTPRYLIKTRGQQVTLSCSPISGHRSVSWYQQTPGQGLQFLFEYFSETQRNKGNFPGRFSGRQFSNSRSEMNVSTLELGDSALYLCASSLGQQETQYFGPGTRLLVL.

The chain couples TRBV30 to TRBJ2-7, with 8 bases aligning to TRBD2. Germline V lookup: CDR1 GTSNPN, CDR2 SVGIG (reference sequence). Trimming cost V 5 bases and J 6 bases; bases outside gene matches: 12. This CDR3 region has 14 residues. The CDR3 loop reads CAWAPTGLVSEQYF. CDR3 nucleotides: TGTGCCTGGGCCCCCACGGGACTAGTAAGCGAGCAGTACTTC. The whole variable domain, filled in from reference TRBV30 and TRBJ2-7, reads SQTIHQWPATLVQPVGSPLSLECTVEGTSNPNLYWYRQAAGRGLQLLFYSVGIGQISSEVPQNLSASRPQDRQFILSSKKLLLSDSGFYLCAWAPTGLVSEQYFGPGTRLTVT.

In this sample, this clone turned up once. This rearrangement joins TRBV27 to TRBJ1-2; possible D gene TRBD1, 5 bases. The V and J ends lost 3 bases and 7 bases respectively, with 15 bases between them. Germline values: CDR1 MNHEY, CDR2 SMNVEV (reference sequence). The CDR3 has 14 amino acids. The CDR3 nucleotides read TGTGCCAGCAGTTTTGGGGCGGGATACGGTGGCTACACCTTC. Its protein product is CASSFGAGYGGYTF.

The V gene is TRBV10-3, the J gene TRBJ1-1; possible D gene TRBD1, 5 bases. Germline CDR1 ENHRY, CDR2 SYGVKD. CDR3 size: 12 residues. Deletions cut 8 bases from V and 1 base from J, with 8 bases between. The CDR3 loop reads CAIGAENTEAFF. DNA of the CDR3: TGTGCCATCGGGGCAGAGAACACTGAAGCTTTCTTT.

The V and J genes are TRBV27 and TRBJ1-1; D ambiguous. The CDR3 sequence is 14 residues long. V gave up 8 bases and J gave up 9 bases, with 22 bases separating them. Per germline, CDR1 MNHEY and CDR2 SMNVEV (reference sequence). The CDR3 DNA is TGTGCCAGCGTAAGTGCCCCCGGCAGCGCCCAAGCTTTCTTT. This sequence encodes CASVSAPGSAQAFF.

The chain links TRBV2 to TRBJ1-3; D gene uncertain. CDR1 is SNHLY, CDR2 FYNNEI, per germline. V was clipped by 5 bases and J by 2 bases, with 7 bases between them. The CDR3 has 13 residues. The CDR3 loop reads CASSSVAGNTIYF. CDR3 DNA: TGTGCCAGCAGTTCTGTTGCTGGAAACACCATATATTTT.

The chain combines TRBV10-1 with TRBJ1-4, with TRBD1 identical over 11 bases. V was clipped by 11 bases and J by 7 bases; unmatched bases: 12. Germline CDR1 is WNHNN and CDR2 is SYGVQD (reference sequence). The CDR3 totals 15 residues. The CDR3 region is CAPRTGGGMGEKLFF. As DNA, the CDR3 is TGCGCCCCCAGGACAGGGGGCGGAATGGGTGAAAAACTGTTTTTT.

This rearrangement joins TRBV4-2 to TRBJ2-1; 12 nucleotides line up with TRBD2. V lost 4 bases to trimming and J lost 2 bases; unmatched junction nucleotides: 3. The CDR3 is 16 residues long. Germline V lookup: CDR1 LGHNA, CDR2 YNFKEQ. Here the CDR3 reads CASSLGLAGTYNEQFF. CDR3 nucleotide sequence: TGTGCCAGCAGCCTCGGACTAGCGGGAACCTACAATGAGCAGTTCTTC.

This rearrangement joins TRBV29-1 to TRBJ1-5; D may be TRBD1 (6 bases). Germline V gene sequence: CDR1 SQVTM, CDR2 ANQGSEA. The CDR3 runs 14 residues. V gave up 5 bases and J gave up 1 base, with 12 bases separating them. The CDR3 bases are TGCAGCGTTACAACAGGGATAAGCAATCAGCCCCAGCATTTT. Translated: CSVTTGISNQPQHF.

The gene calls are TRBV15 and TRBJ2-3, with D maybe TRBD2 (5 bases). Germline assignment: CDR1 LNHNV and CDR2 YYDKDF (reference sequence). CDR3 length: 17 residues. V lost 0 bases and J 4 bases, leaving 17 bases between the germline ends. CDR3 coding DNA: TGTGCCACCAGCAGAGATTACGGGGTTTATCAAGCAGATACGCAGTATTTT. Translated: CATSRDYGVYQADTQYF.

With regard to this clone: The germline gene is not matched at one end of the junction; a read error may be the cause. This chain connects TRBV13 to TRBJ2-1, with 9 nucleotides matching TRBD2. Germline CDR1 is PRHDT and CDR2 is FYEKMQ (reference sequence). The CDR3 is 15 amino acids. The DNA of the CDR3 is TGTGCCAGCTCAGCGGTAGCGGGGGCCTATAATGAGCAGTTCTTC. It encodes CASSAVAGAYNEQFF.

The CDR3 region has the DNA TGTGCCAGCAGCGCGCGGGGGGGGGATAAGCATGAGCAGTTCTTC. Protein product: CASSARGGDKHEQFF. This rearrangement joins TRBV9 to TRBJ2-1, with TRBD2 identical over 9 bases. V lost 3 bases and J lost 8; bases outside the gene matches: 9. CDR1 is SGDLS and CDR2 is YYNGEE in the germline V gene. This CDR3 comprises 15 residues.

In this sample, this clone turned up a few times. V gene TRBV27 combines with J gene TRBJ1-5; D gene unclear. Germline CDR1 MNHEY, CDR2 SMNVEV (reference sequence). The CDR3 has 13 residues. The V end was cut by 1 base, the J end by 4 bases, with 5 bases between. Here the CDR3 reads CASSLFGNQPQHF. Here the CDR3 DNA reads TGTGCCAGCAGTTTATTCGGGAATCAGCCCCAGCATTTT.

The chain carries TRBV4-1 and TRBJ2-7; D might be TRBD2 (6 bases). This CDR3 has 13 residues. Germline-derived CDR1 and CDR2 are MGHRA and YSYEKL. V was trimmed by 4 bases and J by 3 bases, leaving 10 bases between them. The CDR3 loop reads CASSPGEYYEQYF. CDR3 DNA: TGCGCCAGCAGCCCGGGGGAGTACTACGAGCAGTACTTC.

This clone came up a few times. CDR3 sequence reads: CASSNRDTQETQYF. CDR3 coding DNA: TGTGCCAGCAGTAACCGGGACACCCAAGAGACCCAGTACTTC. This chain joins TRBV28 and TRBJ2-5, with D perhaps matching TRBD1 (6 bases). Germline CDR1 is MDHEN and CDR2 is SYDVKM. V lost 5 bases, J lost 1 base, and 11 bases lay in between. The CDR3 has 14 residues.

This clone was recorded only once. The V and J genes are TRBV28 and TRBJ2-1, with 12 bases identical to TRBD2. The CDR3 sequence is 14 residues long. Losses at the gene ends were 6 bases for V and 8 bases for J; bases not matched to a gene: 5. Germline CDR1 MDHEN, CDR2 SYDVKM. CDR3 in amino acids: CASSASGGAYEQFF. For the CDR3, the DNA is TGTGCCAGCAGCGCTAGCGGGGGGGCCTATGAGCAGTTCTTC.